These 15 T cell receptor beta chains were sequenced from one sample in a study of CD8 T cells in ankylosing spondylitis. Study results and limitations: Ankylosing spondylitis blood appeared to carry a characteristic TCR beta motif of 7 or 8 highly homologous variants.

TCRdb re-derived calls from the 5' RACE reads in MiXCR, one entry per CDR3 protein. The data contain some 450,000 distinct CDR3 sequences, more than 15% of them singletons. For these receptors, no antigen is known. The source material was blood, either unsorted or a sorted T cell fraction (not recorded which). These receptors all stem from a male donor with ankylosing spondylitis.

There are a few counts of this clonotype. The chain couples TRBV12-3 or TRBV12-4 to TRBJ2-1, with 7 bases matching TRBD1. This CDR3 region has 17 residues. J was trimmed by 0 bases and V by 6 bases; bases with no gene match: 11. CDR3 bases: TGTGCCAGCAGATCAAGGACAGGTACAAGCTCCTACAATGAGCAGTTCTTC. Residues: CASRSRTGTSSYNEQFF.

This clonotype was seen a few times. The gene calls are TRBV3-1 and TRBJ2-7, with D uncertain. Between the trimmed V and J ends, which lost 6 bases and 1 base, there was a span of 16 bases. Germline V gene sequence: CDR1 LGHDT, CDR2 YNNKEL (reference sequence). The CDR3 is made up of 15 amino acids. The CDR3 nucleotides are TGTGCCAGCAGTCGGGCATTAGCTGATTCCTACGAGCAGTACTTC. It yields the protein CASSRALADSYEQYF.

This clonotype has a count of ten or more. The V and J genes are TRBV10-3 and TRBJ2-3, with 7 bases aligning to TRBD2. CDR1 is ENHRY and CDR2 is SYGVKD in the germline V gene. The CDR3 has 12 residues. V was clipped by 6 bases and J by 6 bases; unmatched bases: 3. The CDR3 DNA reads TGTGCCATCAGCCCGGGGGGTGATACGCAGTATTTT. Encoded protein: CAISPGGDTQYF.

This clonotype appeared a single time. CDR3 nucleotides: TGTGCCAGCTTCAGGGACTGGGGCTATGGCTACACCTTC. The encoded protein is CASFRDWGYGYTF. V gene TRBV18 combines with J gene TRBJ1-2; D may be TRBD1 (5 bases). The germline V and J ends were trimmed by 7 bases and 4 bases, with 13 bases remaining between them. Germline CDR1 and CDR2: KGHSH and LQKENI. This CDR3 contains 13 residues.

The chain is built from TRBV6-1 and TRBJ1-1; D gene uncertain. The CDR3 length is 14 residues. Trimming stripped 6 bases from V and 1 base from J, with 12 bases between. The germline V gene encodes CDR1 MNHNS and CDR2 SASEGT. This CDR3 is CASRTLRRNTEAFF. In nucleotides, the CDR3 is TGTGCCAGCAGGACCCTTAGGAGGAACACTGAAGCTTTCTTT.

The chain uses TRBV2 and TRBJ2-7, with D uncertain. V was pared by 0 bases and J by 7 bases, with 7 bases between. Germline V gives CDR1 SNHLY, CDR2 FYNNEI. CDR3 length: 12 amino acids. CDR3 region: CASSEAAPEQYF. The CDR3 bases are TGTGCCAGCAGTGAAGCAGCGCCGGAGCAGTACTTC.

This clonotype has more than one count but fewer than ten. The chain combines TRBV20-1 with TRBJ1-2; no clear D. The CDR3 covers 11 residues. V dropped 8 bases and J dropped 4 bases, with 11 bases sitting between them. CDR1 and CDR2 (germline): DFQATT, SNEGSKA (reference sequence). The CDR3 is CSTTRSYGYTF. DNA for the CDR3: TGCAGTACGACACGATCCTATGGCTACACCTTC.

This clonotype was recorded a few times. The V gene is TRBV11-2, the J gene TRBJ1-1, with 9 bases identical to TRBD1. Trimming removed 4 bases from V and 6 bases from J; junction bases left unmatched: 6. This CDR3 contains 14 residues. Germline V gene data show CDR1 as SGHAT and CDR2 as FQNNGV. CDR3 region: CASSSLDRGAEAFF. The CDR3 DNA follows: TGTGCCAGCAGCTCCTTAGACAGGGGGGCTGAAGCTTTCTTT.

The CDR3 spells CASSEVGRKPNEKLFF. The DNA of the CDR3 is TGTGCCAGCAGTGAAGTCGGCCGAAAACCTAATGAAAAACTGTTTTTT. V usage is TRBV6-1 and J usage is TRBJ1-4, with D uncertain. This CDR3 is 16 amino acids long. Germline loops: CDR1 MNHNS, CDR2 SASEGT. Trimming took off 1 base at V and 3 bases at J, with 12 bases between the two ends.

This chain links TRBV5-1 with TRBJ1-1; 12 bases fit TRBD1. The J segment lost 10 bases and the V segment lost 0 bases, leaving 10 bases of the junction unmatched. Germline V lookup: CDR1 SGHRS, CDR2 YFSETQ. The CDR3 loop spans 16 amino acids. As DNA, the CDR3 is TGCGCCAGCAGCTTGGACGGGACAGGGGGCCGAAGAGGAGCTTTCTTT. Protein product: CASSLDGTGGRRGAFF.

This chain joins TRBV5-1 and TRBJ2-2, with TRBD1 matching over 8 bases. The CDR3 is made up of 16 amino acids. Germline V gene lookup returns CDR1 SGHRS and CDR2 YFSETQ. Trimming cost V 4 bases and J 7 bases; bases outside gene matches: 12. In nucleotides, the CDR3 is TGCGCCAGCAGCCGTACCCACCAGGGGGCGAGCGGGGAGCTGTTTTTT. Encoded protein: CASSRTHQGASGELFF. Full variable domain (missing parts from reference TRBV5-1 and TRBJ2-2): KAGVTQTPRYLIKTRGQQVTLSCSPISGHRSVSWYQQTPGQGLQFLFEYFSETQRNKGNFPGRFSGRQFSNSRSEMNVSTLELGDSALYLCASSRTHQGASGELFFGEGSRLTVL.

This clonotype was seen a few times. Its ends do not fully match the called genes, so a read error is possible. The J gene is TRBJ2-1, the V gene TRBV27; D possibly corresponds to TRBD1 (5 bases). Germline loops: CDR1 MNHEY, CDR2 SMNVEV (reference sequence). The length of the CDR3 is 15 residues. CDR3 DNA sequence: TGTGCCAGCAGTATATCAGGGCGTGAGAACAATGAGCAGTTCTTC. This encodes CASSISGRENNEQFF.

In this sample, this clonotype turned up many times. The chain recombines TRBV9 with TRBJ1-6; 9 bases are a match to TRBD1. The V gene end was trimmed by 0 bases and the J gene end by 7 bases; junction bases not matched to a gene: 8. The CDR3 loop spans 17 amino acids. Germline V gene sequence: CDR1 SGDLS, CDR2 YYNGEE. The CDR3, as DNA: TGTGCCAGCAGCGTAGAAGGAACAGGGGGCGTAAATTCACCCCTCCACTTT. Protein: CASSVEGTGGVNSPLHF.

This clonotype was seen repeatedly, ten times or more. The chain combines TRBV7-2 with TRBJ1-1, with a tentative D call TRBD1 (5 bases). The CDR3 is 12 residues long. Deletions cut 5 bases from V and 12 bases from J, with 16 bases between. Germline V gives CDR1 SGHTA, CDR2 FQGNSA. CDR3 nucleotides: TGTGCCAGCAGCATAACCGGGACTTGGACTTTCTTT. Protein sequence: CASSITGTWTFF. The full variable domain, with the rest looked up from reference TRBV7-2 and TRBJ1-1, is GAGVSQSPSNKVTEKGKDVELRCDPISGHTALYWYRQSLGQGLEFLIYFQGNSAPDKSGLPSDRFSAERTGGSVSTLTIQRTQQEDSAVYLCASSITGTWTFFGQGTRLTVV.

The table lists this clonotype with many counts. The V gene is TRBV12-3 or TRBV12-4, the J gene TRBJ1-5; no firm D call. V was trimmed by 2 bases and J by 7 bases, leaving 12 bases between them. This CDR3 spans 14 amino acids. The CDR3 spells CASSLSSTRQPQHF. The DNA of the CDR3 is TGTGCCAGCAGTTTAAGCTCCACCAGACAGCCCCAGCATTTT.